The 24 T cell receptor beta chains presented below share a single source sample, sequenced in a study of T cells after yellow fever vaccination. From the 5' RACE reads, TCRdb called clonotypes with MiXCR, one entry per CDR3 protein. This table holds about 580,000 distinct CDR3 sequences, about a sixth found once. Sequences were derived from PBMCs, sampled about 5 days after the first yellow fever vaccination. Source of these receptors: a man younger than 30 who received the YFV17D yellow fever vaccine.

The chain links TRBV10-3 to TRBJ2-1, with 10 nucleotides matching TRBD2. V gave up 3 bases and J gave up 6 bases; unmatched junction bases: 8. From germline, CDR1 is ENHRY and CDR2 SYGVKD. The CDR3 extends over 16 amino acids. Here the CDR3 reads CAISDLPGLATNEQFF. The CDR3, as DNA: TGTGCCATCAGTGATCTACCGGGACTAGCGACCAATGAGCAGTTCTTC.

This clonotype was seen a few times. The V and J genes are TRBV21-1 and TRBJ1-5; TRBD1, the D gene given by the table, was not confirmed from the DNA. TRBV21-1 is marked as a pseudogene. This CDR3 has 13 amino acids. The DNA of the CDR3 is TGTGCCGATACAGGGGGTAGCAATCAGCCCCAGCATTTT. It yields the protein CADTGGSNQPQHF.

There are a few counts of this clonotype. V usage is TRBV7-9 and J usage is TRBJ1-4; D uncertain. Trimming took off 8 bases at V and 8 bases at J, with 18 bases between the two ends. The CDR3 runs to 14 residues. Germline assignment: CDR1 SEHNR and CDR2 FQNEAQ (reference sequence). This CDR3 is CASASGMVGEKLFF. The DNA of the CDR3 is TGTGCCAGCGCCTCCGGGATGGTGGGGGAAAAACTGTTTTTT.

The chain recombines TRBV7-2 with TRBJ1-5; D might be TRBD1 (5 bases). From germline, CDR1 is SGHTA and CDR2 FQGNSA. The CDR3 is 15 amino acids. The V end was cut by 5 bases, the J end by 3 bases, with 14 bases between. CDR3 nucleotide sequence: TGTGCCAGCAGCAGGGGAGACAGTTTCAATCAGCCCCAGCATTTT. Encoded protein: CASSRGDSFNQPQHF.

In DNA form, the CDR3 reads TGCGCCAGCAGCCAGTGGGTAGGGCTATACGAGCAGTACGTC. This encodes CASSQWVGLYEQYV. The V gene is TRBV4-1, the J gene TRBJ2-7; D is uncertain. The germline V gene encodes CDR1 MGHRA and CDR2 YSYEKL. Between the trimmed V and J ends, which lost 3 bases and 4 bases, there was a span of 13 bases. The CDR3 totals 14 residues.

This clonotype was counted many times. This chain uses TRBV12-3 or TRBV12-4 with TRBJ1-1; possible D gene TRBD1, 5 bases. CDR3 length equals 12 residues. V was shortened by 2 bases and J by 4 bases, with 5 bases between the two germline ends. CDR3: CASSLQGTEAFF. Here the CDR3 DNA reads TGTGCCAGCAGTTTACAGGGCACTGAAGCTTTCTTT.

The table lists this clonotype with a few counts. V is TRBV30 and J is TRBJ1-2; no definite D call. The germline V and J ends were trimmed by 3 bases and 5 bases, with 7 bases remaining between them. This CDR3 region has 11 residues. CDR1 is GTSNPN, CDR2 SVGIG, per germline (reference sequence). The CDR3 DNA follows: TGTGCCTGGAGGGGAGCGTATGGCTACACCTTC. Translating gives CAWRGAYGYTF. Full variable domain (rest looked up from reference TRBV30 and TRBJ1-2): SQTIHQWPATLVQPVGSPLSLECTVEGTSNPNLYWYRQAAGRGLQLLFYSVGIGQISSEVPQNLSASRPQDRQFILSSKKLLLSDSGFYLCAWRGAYGYTFGSGTRLTVV.

This clonotype came up many times. The rearrangement joins TRBV18 to TRBJ2-5; maybe TRBD1 (5 bases). The CDR3 has 13 amino acids. Looked up from germline, CDR1 is KGHSH and CDR2 is LQKENI. Trimming shortened V by 1 base and J by 4 bases, and 7 bases separated the two germline ends. The CDR3 spells CASSPQGRETQYF. CDR3 nucleotide sequence: TGTGCCAGCTCACCACAGGGGCGAGAGACCCAGTACTTC.

This clonotype was detected only a few times. The chain joins TRBV5-1 to TRBJ1-1; a weak D match, TRBD1 (5 bases). V lost 2 bases, J lost 4 bases, and 12 bases lay in between. Germline CDR1 and CDR2: SGHRS and YFSETQ. The CDR3 totals 14 residues. In DNA, the CDR3 is TGCGCCAGCAGCTTAAGGGGTGCGAGCACTGAAGCTTTCTTT. This gives the protein CASSLRGASTEAFF.

The chain has TRBV28 and TRBJ2-5; D not certain. CDR1 is MDHEN, CDR2 SYDVKM, per germline. This CDR3 has 15 amino acids. With 6 bases removed from V and 1 base from J, the gap between germline ends came to 15 bases. The CDR3 here is CASSSPHRTQETQYF. CDR3 DNA sequence: TGTGCCAGCAGCTCTCCCCACAGAACCCAAGAGACCCAGTACTTC.

The chain joins TRBV12-3 or TRBV12-4 to TRBJ1-3, with TRBD1 matching over 9 bases. Losses at the gene ends were 3 bases for V and 4 bases for J; bases not matched to a gene: 4. The CDR3 extends over 15 amino acids. This CDR3 is CASSFGQGIGNTIYF. CDR3 sequence (DNA): TGTGCCAGCAGTTTCGGACAGGGGATCGGAAACACCATATATTTT.

This chain links TRBV4-3 with TRBJ2-2; D is unclear. The CDR3 runs 16 residues. Germline CDR1 and CDR2: LGHNA and YSLEER. Trimming took 3 bases from V and 0 from J, leaving 11 bases between them. The CDR3 DNA is TGCGCCAGCAGCCAGTTCCCCAGCTCGAACACCGGGGAGCTGTTTTTT. Translating it yields CASSQFPSSNTGELFF.

The rearrangement links TRBV5-1 to TRBJ1-1, with D perhaps matching TRBD1 (5 bases). This CDR3 contains 16 residues. Germline V gene lookup returns CDR1 SGHRS and CDR2 YFSETQ. The V and J ends lost 0 bases and 6 bases respectively, with 18 bases between them. The CDR3 region is CASSLGGTPGESEAFF. The DNA for the CDR3 is TGCGCCAGCAGCTTGGGAGGGACCCCGGGAGAATCTGAAGCTTTCTTT.

This clonotype occurred a few times. The chain links TRBV15 to TRBJ2-5; D is uncertain. Germline values: CDR1 LNHNV, CDR2 YYDKDF (reference sequence). V lost 5 bases, J lost 1 base, and 5 bases lay in between. The CDR3 length is 12 residues. The CDR3 nucleotides read TGTGCCACCAGCCCCCGCCAAGAGACCCAGTACTTC. This gives the protein CATSPRQETQYF.

The table lists this clonotype with many counts. The CDR3 nucleotides read TGTGCCAGCAGCCTAGGGGTAGGCACTGAAGCTTTCTTT. The encoded protein is CASSLGVGTEAFF. The J gene is TRBJ1-1, the V gene TRBV27, with a tentative D call TRBD1 (5 bases). Germline V gene data show CDR1 as MNHEY and CDR2 as SMNVEV (reference sequence). The length of the CDR3 is 13 residues. V was cut by 6 bases and J by 4 bases, with 12 bases left in between.

The chain is built from TRBV5-1 and TRBJ2-7, with D tentatively TRBD2 (5 bases). V shed 1 base and J shed 5 bases, with 13 bases lying between them. Germline V CDR1 and CDR2: SGHRS, YFSETQ. The CDR3 length is 14 residues. DNA for the CDR3: TGCGCCAGCAGCTTGATACCGGGATCAGACGAGCAGTACTTC. It encodes CASSLIPGSDEQYF.

The chain carries TRBV12-3 or TRBV12-4 and TRBJ2-1; 11 bases align to TRBD2. This CDR3 has 14 amino acids. V gave up 5 bases and J gave up 10 bases; unmatched junction bases: 7. In DNA, the CDR3 is TGTGCCAGCAGTCCCACGCGGACTAGCGGGGAGCAGTTCTTC. This translates into CASSPTRTSGEQFF.

The rearrangement joins TRBV12-3 or TRBV12-4 to TRBJ1-5, with a weak D call TRBD1 (6 bases). Deletions cut 2 bases from V and 6 bases from J, with 11 bases between. This CDR3 contains 14 residues. As DNA, the CDR3 is TGTGCCAGCAGTTTATACAGGGATGTTCAGCCCCAGCATTTT. It is translated as CASSLYRDVQPQHF.

This chain links TRBV12-3 or TRBV12-4 with TRBJ2-2; perhaps TRBD2 as D (6 bases). Between the trimmed V and J ends, which lost 3 bases and 5 bases, there was a span of 13 bases. The CDR3 has 15 amino acids. For the CDR3, the DNA is TGTGCCAGCAGTTTTTCGGGGGAGTTAACCGGGGAGCTGTTTTTT. Translation gives CASSFSGELTGELFF.

The chain employs TRBV7-7 and TRBJ2-5, with D maybe TRBD2 (5 bases). This CDR3 has 15 residues. V gave up 1 base and J gave up 3 bases, with 12 bases separating them. Per germline, CDR1 SSHAT and CDR2 FNYEAQ (reference sequence). The DNA for the CDR3 is TGTGCCAGCAGCTTAGACGGGGTGATAGAAGAGACCCAGTACTTC. As protein: CASSLDGVIEETQYF.

This clonotype has a single count. J is TRBJ1-2 and V is TRBV6-5; D is unresolved. Germline CDR1 reads MNHEY; CDR2 reads SVGAGI. The germline V and J ends were trimmed by 3 bases and 8 bases, with 10 bases remaining between them. The CDR3 length is 12 residues. Here the CDR3 reads CASSYWGEGYTF. Written as DNA, the CDR3 is TGTGCCAGCAGTTATTGGGGTGAGGGCTACACCTTC.

The chain combines TRBV5-1 with TRBJ2-3; D is unclear. Germline lookup yields CDR1 SGHRS and CDR2 YFSETQ. With 0 bases removed from V and 7 bases from J, the gap between germline ends came to 9 bases. The CDR3 extends over 13 amino acids. The CDR3, as DNA: TGCGCCAGCAGCTTGGCCGGAAGTTATACGCAGTATTTT. Encoded protein: CASSLAGSYTQYF.

This clonotype was seen ten or more times. The chain has TRBV5-1 and TRBJ1-6; D gene ambiguous. Germline V gene data show CDR1 as SGHRS and CDR2 as YFSETQ. The germline V and J ends were trimmed by 0 bases and 0 bases, with 10 bases remaining between them. CDR3 length: 17 amino acids. DNA of the CDR3: TGCGCCAGCAGCTTGGCCTCTGCGAGCTCCTATAATTCACCCCTCCACTTT. The encoded protein is CASSLASASSYNSPLHF. Supplemented by reference TRBV5-1 and TRBJ1-6, the full variable domain reads KAGVTQTPRYLIKTRGQQVTLSCSPISGHRSVSWYQQTPGQGLQFLFEYFSETQRNKGNFPGRFSGRQFSNSRSEMNVSTLELGDSALYLCASSLASASSYNSPLHFGNGTRLTVT.

This clonotype was counted between two and nine times. The gene calls are TRBV18 and TRBJ2-7, with a weak D call TRBD1 (6 bases). The germline V gene encodes CDR1 KGHSH and CDR2 LQKENI. The CDR3 spans 16 residues. V was cut by 3 bases and J by 6 bases, with 21 bases left in between. The CDR3 nucleotides are TGTGCCAGCTCACCCCGTACCGGGACAACTTATGTCGAGCAGTACTTC. It translates to CASSPRTGTTYVEQYF.